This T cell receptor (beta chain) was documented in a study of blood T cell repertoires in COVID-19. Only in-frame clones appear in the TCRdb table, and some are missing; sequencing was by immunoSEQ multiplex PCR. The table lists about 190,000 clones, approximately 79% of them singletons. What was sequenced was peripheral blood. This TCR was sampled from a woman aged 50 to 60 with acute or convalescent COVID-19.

The CDR3 loop reads CASSSPIRGSTQYF. The CDR3 nucleotides are TGTGCCAGTAGTTCCCCCATTAGGGGATCGACCCAGTACTTC. The rearrangement joins TRBV19 to TRBJ2-5; tentative D call: TRBD1 (5 bases). The CDR3 totals 14 residues. Between the trimmed V and J ends, which lost 5 bases and 7 bases, there was a span of 17 bases. In germline, CDR1 is LNHDA, CDR2 SQIVND (reference sequence).